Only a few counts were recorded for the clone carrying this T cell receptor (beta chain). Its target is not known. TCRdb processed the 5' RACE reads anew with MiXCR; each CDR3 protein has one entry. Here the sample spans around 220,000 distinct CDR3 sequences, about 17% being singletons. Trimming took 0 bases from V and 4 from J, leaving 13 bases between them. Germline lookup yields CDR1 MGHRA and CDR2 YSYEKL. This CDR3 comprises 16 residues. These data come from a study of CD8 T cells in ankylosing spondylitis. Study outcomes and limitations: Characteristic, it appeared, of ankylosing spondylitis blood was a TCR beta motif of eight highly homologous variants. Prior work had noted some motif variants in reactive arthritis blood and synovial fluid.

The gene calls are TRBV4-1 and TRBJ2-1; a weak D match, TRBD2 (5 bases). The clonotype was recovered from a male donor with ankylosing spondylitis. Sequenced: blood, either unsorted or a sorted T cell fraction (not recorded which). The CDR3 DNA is TGCGCCAGCAGCCAAGAAGGGCTAGCAGAATACAATGAGCAGTTCTTC. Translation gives CASSQEGLAEYNEQFF.